This TCR beta chain was documented in a study of blood T cell repertoires in COVID-19 (dated by TCRdb to about 2020). Notes on the research overall: The collaborator samples originated in the United States, Italy and Spain and spanned the acute and convalescent phases of COVID-19. The samples were drawn from two sources: the first 160 participants of the ongoing ImmuneRACE study, and 1,254 subjects contributed by 6 global collaborators. The material from the prospective study consisted of cDNA or gDNA derived from T cells, B-cell-depleted T cells, or PBMCs. The repertoires were made available in a free public database intended to serve as a resource for research on the immune response to SARS-CoV-2. Where available, HLA class I and class II types were obtained from metadata supplied by the sample provider rather than from assay-based typing. The dataset comprised deeply sampled blood TCRbeta repertoires from subjects exposed to, actively infected with, or recovered from COVID-19. A de-identified subject ID, COVID-19 status, age in years and sex were almost always included in the sample metadata. General study outcomes and caveats: Clinical and demographic metadata were provided uncurated, with the amount varying by source and participant.

The immunoSEQ Assay, a bias-controlled multiplex PCR, was used to amplify TCRbeta CDR3 regions from genomic DNA. The original pipeline was this. Nucleated cell counts per sample were estimated from amplification of reference gene primers within the assay. Sequence reads were collapsed and filtered to measure the absolute abundance of every unique TCRbeta CDR3 rearrangement. For each sample, productive Simpson clonality was calculated as the square root of Simpson's diversity index over productive rearrangements. This is the immuneACCESS table as TCRdb keeps it, with only in-frame sequences that have V and J called. A part of the clones is gone; compared with another copy, unresolved V genes explain less than half, and the rest is unexplained. V, J and clone size derive from that table, while D and trimming were established from the DNA sequence. The sample data list 150,000 to 200,000 clones, and 70% to 85% of these were observed just once. About a fifth of the sample rests with the top ten.

As concerns this clone: Its cognate antigen has yet to be identified. Base qualities are not at hand, and no much larger clone is one base apart.

Each collaborating institution followed its own protocols to collect whole blood in K2EDTA tubes. Collaborator samples were shipped for TCRbeta analysis as frozen whole blood, isolated PBMCs, or DNA extracted from either sample type. The sequence came from an elderly woman with acute or convalescent COVID-19. The sequencing sample was made of peripheral blood.

The nucleotides are TGTGCCAGCAGTTTTCTTGACAGGGGGCTCTACAATGAGCAGTTCTTC. The translation is CASSFLDRGLYNEQFF. Recombination linked TRBV27 to TRBJ2-1, and 10 junctional nucleotides match TRBD1. CDR1 and CDR2 (MNHEY, SMNVEV) derive from the germline V gene (reference sequence). CDR3 length: 16 amino acids, cysteine to phenylalanine. CDR3 DNA only is kept here, 48 bases in frame from base 1. Trimming leaves V shorter by 3 bases and J shorter by 3 bases, with the junction holding 5 bases beyond the gene matches.